This is a list of T cell receptor beta chains from one sample in a study of blood T cell repertoires in COVID-19. The table came from immunoSEQ multiplex PCR; TCRdb's copy has only in-frame clones and leaves some out. The sample has over 250,000 clones; around 90% are singletons. Sequences were obtained from peripheral blood. The source of these receptors is a woman aged 30 to 39 with acute or convalescent COVID-19. The CDR3 runs from the conserved cysteine through the conserved F or W. The D gene is left open where the match is weak. Some rows have no size entry. The others give once, few or many, or a class for an expanded clone.

>.|TRBV19|TRBJ1-2|.
CASSIGGMGYTF
TGTGCCAGTAGTATAGGAGGGATGGGCTACACCTTC
>.|TRBV27|TRBJ2-3|once
CASSFVWPDTQYF
TGTGCCAGCAGTTTCGTGTGGCCAGATACGCAGTATTTT
>.|TRBV19|TRBJ2-2|.
CASSIGVRGPGNTGELFF
TGTGCCAGTAGTATAGGGGTGCGGGGGCCTGGGAACACCGGGGAGCTGTTTTTT
>TRBD2|TRBV7-9|TRBJ2-7|.
CASSLGGLAGYEQYF
TGTGCCAGCAGCTTGGGGGGACTAGCGGGTTACGAGCAGTACTTC
>.|TRBV19|TRBJ2-1|many
CASSIKQKQFF
TGTGCCAGTAGTATTAAGCAAAAGCAGTTCTTC
>.|TRBV3-1/TRBV3-2|TRBJ2-7|.
CASSQGTGSYEQYF
TGTGCCAGCAGCCAGGGGACTGGGTCCTACGAGCAGTACTTC
>.|TRBV6-5|TRBJ2-7|.
CASTEGGDQLYEQYF
TGTGCCAGCACCGAAGGGGGGGACCAACTCTACGAGCAGTACTTC
>.|TRBV12-5|TRBJ1-3|.
CASGLSGPDTIYF
TGTGCTAGTGGTTTGTCAGGTCCGGACACCATATATTTT
>.|TRBV30|TRBJ1-1|.
CAFTTGGRWAEAFF
TGTGCCTTTACTACCGGGGGAAGGTGGGCTGAAGCTTTCTTT
>.|TRBV28|TRBJ1-2|.
CASSLLAGGGYTF
TGTGCCAGCAGTTTACTGGCGGGTGGTGGCTACACCTTC
>.|TRBV10-3|TRBJ1-1|.
CAIIPENLGPTTEAFF
TGTGCCATCATCCCGGAAAACCTGGGCCCCACCACTGAAGCTTTCTTT
>.|TRBV27|TRBJ2-7|.
CAAGVGTSSYEQYF
TGTGCCGCGGGTGTGGGGACAAGCTCCTACGAGCAGTACTTC
>TRBD2|TRBV7-9|TRBJ2-3|.
CASSSRAGGDPGTSGRDTQYF
TGTGCCAGCAGCAGCCGGGCAGGGGGCGACCCCGGTACTAGCGGGAGAGATACGCAGTATTTT
>.|TRBV19|TRBJ2-7|.
CASSNQRRRSSYEQYF
TGTGCCAGTAGCAACCAGAGGAGGAGGAGCTCCTACGAGCAGTACTTC
>TRBD1|TRBV9|TRBJ1-4|.
CASSVATNVRDRGQELFF
TGTGCCAGCAGCGTAGCTACTAATGTTCGGGACAGGGGGCAGGAACTGTTTTTT
>TRBD2|TRBV3-1/TRBV3-2|TRBJ2-1|.
CASSHGTSGRTHNEQFF
TGTGCCAGCAGCCATGGTACTAGCGGGAGGACCCACAATGAGCAGTTCTTC
>.|TRBV10-2|TRBJ2-1|.
CASSESPRSTYNEQFF
TGCGCCAGCAGTGAGTCCCCCCGGTCAACCTACAATGAGCAGTTCTTC
>.|TRBV11-3|TRBJ1-3|few
CASSLGPGAGNTIYF
TGTGCCAGCAGCTTGGGCCCGGGGGCTGGAAACACCATATATTTT
>.|TRBV5-1|TRBJ2-3|.
CASRGRRTDTQYF
TGCGCCAGCAGGGGCAGGCGTACAGATACGCAGTATTTT
>.|TRBV5-4|TRBJ2-1|once
CASSLGGLRRNEQFF
TGTGCCAGCAGCTTGGGGGGCTTGAGACGGAATGAGCAGTTCTTC